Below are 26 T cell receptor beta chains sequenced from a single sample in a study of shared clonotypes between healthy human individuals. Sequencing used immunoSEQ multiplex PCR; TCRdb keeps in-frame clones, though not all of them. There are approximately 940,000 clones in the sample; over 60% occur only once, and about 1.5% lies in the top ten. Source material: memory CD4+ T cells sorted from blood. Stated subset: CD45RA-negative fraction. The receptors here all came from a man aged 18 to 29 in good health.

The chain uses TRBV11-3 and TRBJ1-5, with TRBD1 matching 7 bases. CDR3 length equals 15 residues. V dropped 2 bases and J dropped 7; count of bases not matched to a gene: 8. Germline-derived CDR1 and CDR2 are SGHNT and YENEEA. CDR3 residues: CASSLLSQGDQPQHF. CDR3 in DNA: TGTGCCAGCAGCTTATTAAGTCAGGGGGACCAGCCCCAGCATTTT.

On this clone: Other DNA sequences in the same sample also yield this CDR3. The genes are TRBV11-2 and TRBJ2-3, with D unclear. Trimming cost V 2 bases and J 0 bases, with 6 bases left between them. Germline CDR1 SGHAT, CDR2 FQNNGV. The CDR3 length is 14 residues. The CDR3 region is CASSLSRSTDTQYF. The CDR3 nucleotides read TGTGCCAGCAGCTTATCGAGGAGCACAGATACGCAGTATTTT.

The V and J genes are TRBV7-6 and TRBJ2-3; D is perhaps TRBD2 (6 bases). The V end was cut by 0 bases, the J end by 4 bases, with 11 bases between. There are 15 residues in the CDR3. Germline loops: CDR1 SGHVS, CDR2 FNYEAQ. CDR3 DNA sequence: TGTGCCAGCAGCTTAGCTGGGAGGTGGGCAGATACGCAGTATTTT. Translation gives CASSLAGRWADTQYF.

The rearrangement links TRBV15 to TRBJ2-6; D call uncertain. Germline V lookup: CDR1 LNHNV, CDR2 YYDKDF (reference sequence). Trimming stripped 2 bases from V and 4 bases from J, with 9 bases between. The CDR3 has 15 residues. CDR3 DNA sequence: TGTGCCACCAGCAGAAAGGGAAGAGGGGCCAACGTCCTGACTTTC. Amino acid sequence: CATSRKGRGANVLTF.

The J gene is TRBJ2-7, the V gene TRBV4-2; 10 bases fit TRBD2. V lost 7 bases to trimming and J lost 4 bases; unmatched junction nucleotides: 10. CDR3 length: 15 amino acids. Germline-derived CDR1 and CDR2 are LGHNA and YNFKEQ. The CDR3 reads CASNPTSGAQYEQYF. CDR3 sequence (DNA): TGTGCCAGCAACCCTACTAGCGGGGCCCAGTACGAGCAGTACTTC.

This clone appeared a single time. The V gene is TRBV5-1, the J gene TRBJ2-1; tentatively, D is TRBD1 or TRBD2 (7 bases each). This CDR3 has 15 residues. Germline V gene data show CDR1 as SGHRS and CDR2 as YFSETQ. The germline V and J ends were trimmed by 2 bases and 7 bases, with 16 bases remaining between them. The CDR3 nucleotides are TGCGCCAGCAGCTTACGAACAGGGGAGGGGAATGAGCAGTTCTTC. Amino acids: CASSLRTGEGNEQFF.

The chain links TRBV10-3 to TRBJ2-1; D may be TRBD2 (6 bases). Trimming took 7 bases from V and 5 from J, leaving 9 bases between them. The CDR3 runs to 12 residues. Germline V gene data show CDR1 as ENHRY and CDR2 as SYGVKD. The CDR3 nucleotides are TGTGCCATCATGGGCGGGAACAATGAGCAGTTCTTC. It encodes CAIMGGNNEQFF.

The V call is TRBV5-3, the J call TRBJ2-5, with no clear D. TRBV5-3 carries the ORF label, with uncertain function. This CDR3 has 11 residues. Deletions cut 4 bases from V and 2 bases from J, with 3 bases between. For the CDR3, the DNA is TGTGCCAGAAGCGATCAAGAGACCCAGTACTTC. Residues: CARSDQETQYF.

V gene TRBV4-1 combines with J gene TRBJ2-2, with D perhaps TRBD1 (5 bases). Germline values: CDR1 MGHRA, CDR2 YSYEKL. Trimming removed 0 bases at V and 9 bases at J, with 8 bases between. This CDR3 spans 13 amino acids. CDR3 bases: TGCGCCAGCAGCCAAGATCAGGGCAGGGAGCTGTTTTTT. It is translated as CASSQDQGRELFF.

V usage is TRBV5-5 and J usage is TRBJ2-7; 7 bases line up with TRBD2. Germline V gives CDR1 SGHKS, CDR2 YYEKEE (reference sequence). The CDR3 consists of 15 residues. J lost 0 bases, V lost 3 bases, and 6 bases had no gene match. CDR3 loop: CASSWLAGPSYEQYF. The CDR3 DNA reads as TGTGCCAGCAGCTGGTTAGCGGGTCCCTCCTACGAGCAGTACTTC. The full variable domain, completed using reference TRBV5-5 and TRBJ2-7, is DAGVTQSPTHLIKTRGQQVTLRCSPISGHKSVSWYQQVLGQGPQFIFQYYEKEERGRGNFPDRFSARQFPNYSSELNVNALLLGDSALYLCASSWLAGPSYEQYFGPGTRLTVT.

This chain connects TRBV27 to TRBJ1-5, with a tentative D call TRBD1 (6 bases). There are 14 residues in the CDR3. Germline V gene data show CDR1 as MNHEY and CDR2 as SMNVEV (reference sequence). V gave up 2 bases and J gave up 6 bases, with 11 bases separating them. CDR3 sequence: CASSLGQGSQPQHF. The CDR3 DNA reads TGTGCCAGCAGTTTAGGGCAGGGGAGTCAGCCCCAGCATTTT.

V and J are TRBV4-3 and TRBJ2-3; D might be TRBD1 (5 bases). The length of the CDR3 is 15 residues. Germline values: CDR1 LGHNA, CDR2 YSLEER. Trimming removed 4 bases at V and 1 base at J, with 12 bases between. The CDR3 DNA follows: TGCGCCAGCAGCCCCCAAGGGGCGGGCACAGATACGCAGTATTTT. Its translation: CASSPQGAGTDTQYF.

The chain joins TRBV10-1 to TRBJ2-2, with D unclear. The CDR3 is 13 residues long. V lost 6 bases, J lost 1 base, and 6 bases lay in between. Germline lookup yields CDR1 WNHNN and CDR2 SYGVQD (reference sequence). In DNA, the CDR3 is TGCGCCAGCAGCAGACAGAACACCGGGGAGCTGTTTTTT. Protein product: CASSRQNTGELFF.

Here the CDR3 DNA reads TGTGCCAGCAGCTTATCCCCCGGGATGACAGATACGCAGTATTTT. This encodes CASSLSPGMTDTQYF. The rearrangement links TRBV7-2 to TRBJ2-3, with D possibly matching TRBD2 (5 bases). The CDR3 is made up of 15 amino acids. Trimming left V 2 bases short and J 3 bases short, with 12 bases between. CDR1 and CDR2 from the germline V gene are SGHTA and FQGNSA.

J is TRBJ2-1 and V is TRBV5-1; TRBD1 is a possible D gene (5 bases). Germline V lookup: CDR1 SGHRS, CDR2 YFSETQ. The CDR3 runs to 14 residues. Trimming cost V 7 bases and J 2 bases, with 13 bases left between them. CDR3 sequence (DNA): TGCGCCAGCGGGGCCCTAGGCACCTACAATGAGCAGTTCTTC. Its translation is CASGALGTYNEQFF.

The CDR3 protein is CASSGRRNSGANVLTF. Here the CDR3 DNA reads TGTGCCAGCAGCGGGCGTCGAAATTCTGGGGCCAACGTCCTGACTTTC. The J gene is TRBJ2-6, the V gene TRBV9; D not resolved. Germline loops: CDR1 SGDLS, CDR2 YYNGEE. V was cut by 3 bases and J by 1 base, with 11 bases left in between. This CDR3 is 16 amino acids long.

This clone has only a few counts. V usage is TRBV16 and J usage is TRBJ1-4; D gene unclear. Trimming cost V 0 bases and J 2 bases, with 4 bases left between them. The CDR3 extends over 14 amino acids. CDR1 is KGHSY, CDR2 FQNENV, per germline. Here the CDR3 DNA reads TGTGCCAGCAGCCAATCGAGGACTAATGAAAAACTGTTTTTT. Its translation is CASSQSRTNEKLFF.

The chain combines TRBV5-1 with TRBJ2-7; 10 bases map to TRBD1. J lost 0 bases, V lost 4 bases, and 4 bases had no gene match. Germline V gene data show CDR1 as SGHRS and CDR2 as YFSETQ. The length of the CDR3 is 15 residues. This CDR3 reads CASSTGDRGSYEQYF. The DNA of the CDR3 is TGCGCCAGCAGCACCGGGGACAGGGGCTCCTACGAGCAGTACTTC.

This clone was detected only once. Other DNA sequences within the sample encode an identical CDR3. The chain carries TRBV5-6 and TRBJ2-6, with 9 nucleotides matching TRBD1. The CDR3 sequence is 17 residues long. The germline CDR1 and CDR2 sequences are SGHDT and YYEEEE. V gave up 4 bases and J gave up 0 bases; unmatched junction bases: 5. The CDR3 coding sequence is TGTGCCAGCAGCCTCGGACAGGGGTTCTCTGGGGCCAACGTCCTGACTTTC. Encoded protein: CASSLGQGFSGANVLTF.

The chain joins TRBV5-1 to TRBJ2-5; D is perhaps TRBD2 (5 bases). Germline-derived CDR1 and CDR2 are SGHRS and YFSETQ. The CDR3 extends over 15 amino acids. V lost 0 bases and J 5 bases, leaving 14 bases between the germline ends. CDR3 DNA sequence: TGCGCCAGCAGCTTGGCAGGACTGCCCTCGGAGACCCAGTACTTC. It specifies CASSLAGLPSETQYF. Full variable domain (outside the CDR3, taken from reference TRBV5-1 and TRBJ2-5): KAGVTQTPRYLIKTRGQQVTLSCSPISGHRSVSWYQQTPGQGLQFLFEYFSETQRNKGNFPGRFSGRQFSNSRSEMNVSTLELGDSALYLCASSLAGLPSETQYFGPGTRLLVL.

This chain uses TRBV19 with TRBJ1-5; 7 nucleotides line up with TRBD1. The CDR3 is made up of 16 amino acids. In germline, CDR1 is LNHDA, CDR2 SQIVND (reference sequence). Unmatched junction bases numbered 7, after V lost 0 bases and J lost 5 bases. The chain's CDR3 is CASSIDSQGGHQPQHF. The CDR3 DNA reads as TGTGCCAGTAGTATAGATTCTCAGGGGGGCCATCAGCCCCAGCATTTT.

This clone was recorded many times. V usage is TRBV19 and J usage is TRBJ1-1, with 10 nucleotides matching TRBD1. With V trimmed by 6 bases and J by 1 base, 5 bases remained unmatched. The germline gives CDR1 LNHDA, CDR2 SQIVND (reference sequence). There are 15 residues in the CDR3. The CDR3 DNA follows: TGTGCCAGTAGCAGCCGGGACAGGGGGAACACTGAAGCTTTCTTT. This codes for CASSSRDRGNTEAFF.

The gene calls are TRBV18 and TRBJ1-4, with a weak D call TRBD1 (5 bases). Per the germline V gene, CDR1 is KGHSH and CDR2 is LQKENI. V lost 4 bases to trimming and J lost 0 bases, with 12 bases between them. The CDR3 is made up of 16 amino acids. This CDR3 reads CASSLQGLTTNEKLFF. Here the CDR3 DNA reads TGTGCCAGCTCACTCCAGGGACTTACAACTAATGAAAAACTGTTTTTT.

In DNA, the CDR3 is TGTGCCTGGAACTCGGGCACAGATACGCAGTATTTT. This encodes CAWNSGTDTQYF. The gene calls are TRBV30 and TRBJ2-3; D gene ambiguous. V was pared by 4 bases and J by 1 base, with 6 bases between. The CDR3 is made up of 12 amino acids. Per the germline V gene, CDR1 is GTSNPN and CDR2 is SVGIG (reference sequence).

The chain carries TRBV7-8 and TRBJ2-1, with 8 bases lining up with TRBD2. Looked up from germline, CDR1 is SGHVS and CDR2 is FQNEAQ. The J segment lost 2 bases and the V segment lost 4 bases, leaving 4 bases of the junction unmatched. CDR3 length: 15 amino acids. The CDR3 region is CASSYAGGAYNEQFF. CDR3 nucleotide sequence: TGTGCCAGCAGCTACGCGGGGGGTGCCTACAATGAGCAGTTCTTC.

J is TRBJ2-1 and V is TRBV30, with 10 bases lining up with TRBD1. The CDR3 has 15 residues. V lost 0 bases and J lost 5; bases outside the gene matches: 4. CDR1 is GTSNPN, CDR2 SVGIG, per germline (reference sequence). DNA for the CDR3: TGTGCCTGGAGTGTATGGGGACAGGGGCACAATGAGCAGTTCTTC. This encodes CAWSVWGQGHNEQFF. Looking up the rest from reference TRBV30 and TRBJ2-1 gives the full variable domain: SQTIHQWPATLVQPVGSPLSLECTVEGTSNPNLYWYRQAAGRGLQLLFYSVGIGQISSEVPQNLSASRPQDRQFILSSKKLLLSDSGFYLCAWSVWGQGHNEQFFGPGTRLTVL.